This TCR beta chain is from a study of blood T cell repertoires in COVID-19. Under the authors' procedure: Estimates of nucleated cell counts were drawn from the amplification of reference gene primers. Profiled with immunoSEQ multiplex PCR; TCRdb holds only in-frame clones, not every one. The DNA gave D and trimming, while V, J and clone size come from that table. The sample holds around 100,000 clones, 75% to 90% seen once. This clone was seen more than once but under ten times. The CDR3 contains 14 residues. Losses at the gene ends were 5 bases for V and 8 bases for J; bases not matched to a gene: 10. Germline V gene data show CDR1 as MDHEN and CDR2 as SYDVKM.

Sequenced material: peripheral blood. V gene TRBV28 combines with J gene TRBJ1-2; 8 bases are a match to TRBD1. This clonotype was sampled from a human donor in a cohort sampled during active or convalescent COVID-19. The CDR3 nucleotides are TGTGCCAGCAGTCAACATCAGGGGGCGCGCGGCTACACCTTC. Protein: CASSQHQGARGYTF.